This record concerns one T cell receptor beta chain sequence. What it binds is unknown. The sample contains more than one DNA sequence encoding this CDR3. Following RNA extraction, reverse transcription yielded cDNA that acted as the sequencing template. This table comes from immunoSEQ multiplex PCR, and its TCRdb copy is limited to in-frame clones, with some not included. This sample has 100,000 to 150,000 clones, with about 46% found just once. Researchers picked out CD4+ and CD8+ T cells from PBMCs by sorting. The data were taken from a study of CD8+ T cells in alopecia areata. Study findings and constraints: Patients shared TCRs less clearly than mice did, possibly owing to HLA.

Trimming pared 6 bases from V and 2 bases from J, leaving 5 bases between. The CDR3 has 10 amino acids. Per the germline V gene, CDR1 is SQVTM and CDR2 is ANQGSEA. This chain joins TRBV29-1 and TRBJ2-7; no firm D call. Sequencing was done on a sample of NKG2D-low CD8+ T cells sorted from blood. This TCR was sampled from a human donor with alopecia areata. The CDR3 here is CSVLTYEQYF. DNA of the CDR3: TGCAGCGTCTTGACCTACGAGCAGTACTTC.